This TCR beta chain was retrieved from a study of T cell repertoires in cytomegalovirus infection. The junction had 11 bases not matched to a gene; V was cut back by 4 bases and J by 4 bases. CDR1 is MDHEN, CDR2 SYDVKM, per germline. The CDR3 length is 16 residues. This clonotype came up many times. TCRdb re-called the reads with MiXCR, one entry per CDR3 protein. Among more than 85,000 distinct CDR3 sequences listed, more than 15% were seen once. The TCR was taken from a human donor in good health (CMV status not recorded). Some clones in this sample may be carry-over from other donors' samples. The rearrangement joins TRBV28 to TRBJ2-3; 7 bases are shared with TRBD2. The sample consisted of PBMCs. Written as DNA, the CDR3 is TGTGCCAGCAGTTCTACTAGCGCCCCCCTCTCAGATACGCAGTATTTT. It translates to CASSSTSAPLSDTQYF. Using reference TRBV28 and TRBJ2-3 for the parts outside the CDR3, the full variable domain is DVKVTQSSRYLVKRTGEKVFLECVQDMDHENMFWYRQDPGLGLRLIYFSYDVKMKEKGDIPEGYSVSREKKERFSLILESASTNQTSMYLCASSSTSAPLSDTQYFGPGTRLTVL.